This T cell receptor (beta chain) was observed in a study of cytomegalovirus exposure and HLA in healthy donors. The CDR3 length is 14 residues. Trimming pared 10 bases from V and 0 bases from J, leaving 12 bases between. Per germline, CDR1 MNHNS and CDR2 SASEGT. A multiplex PCR was run with 60 Vbeta primers and 13 Jbeta primers. Here immunoSEQ multiplex PCR was the method, and the copy in TCRdb shows in-frame clones only, minus some. The table includes about 200,000 clones, roughly 80% detected once. This clonotype was obtained from a man aged 50 to 60 in good health and CMV-seronegative. The chain joins TRBV6-1 to TRBJ2-2, with a possible D match to TRBD1 (5 bases). The sample consisted of PBMCs. The CDR3 loop reads CATKRTTNTGELFF. CDR3 nucleotides: TGTGCCACCAAAAGGACAACGAACACCGGGGAGCTGTTTTTT.